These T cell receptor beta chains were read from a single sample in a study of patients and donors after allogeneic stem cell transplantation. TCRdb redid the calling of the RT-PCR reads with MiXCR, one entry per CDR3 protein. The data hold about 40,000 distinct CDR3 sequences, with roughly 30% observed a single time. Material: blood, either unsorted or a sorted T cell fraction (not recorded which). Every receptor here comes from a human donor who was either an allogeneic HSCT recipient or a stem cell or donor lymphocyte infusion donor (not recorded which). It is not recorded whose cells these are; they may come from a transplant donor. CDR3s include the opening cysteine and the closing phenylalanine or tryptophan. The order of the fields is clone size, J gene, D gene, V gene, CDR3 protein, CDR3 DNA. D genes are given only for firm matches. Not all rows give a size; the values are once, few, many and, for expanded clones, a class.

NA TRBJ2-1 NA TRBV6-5 CASSRWASGINEQFF NA
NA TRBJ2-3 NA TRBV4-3 CASSQFNRADTQYF TGCGCCAGCAGCCAATTTAACAGGGCAGATACGCAGTATTTT
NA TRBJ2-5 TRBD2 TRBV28 CASSFPGWGGKETQYF TGTGCCAGCAGTTTCCCTGGATGGGGGGGTAAAGAGACCCAGTACTTC
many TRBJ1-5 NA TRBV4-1 CASSQERGGGYQPQHF TGCGCCAGCAGCCAAGAGAGGGGGGGCGGGTATCAGCCCCAGCATTTT
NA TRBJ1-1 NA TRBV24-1 CTTSDKGRAAAEAFF TGTACCACCAGTGACAAGGGACGGGCCGCGGCTGAAGCTTTCTTT
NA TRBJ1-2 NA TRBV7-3 CASSPWRDTDGYTF TGTGCCAGCAGCCCGTGGCGGGATACTGACGGCTACACCTTC
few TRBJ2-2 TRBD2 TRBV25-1 CASSDSGRTGELFF TGTGCCAGCAGTGATAGCGGGAGAACTGGGGAGCTGTTTTTT
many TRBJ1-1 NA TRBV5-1 CASRGRGEAFF TGCGCCAGCAGAGGGAGGGGTGAAGCTTTCTTT
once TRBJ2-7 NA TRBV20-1 CSAIYSIPRSEQYF TGCAGTGCTATTTATAGTATTCCCCGCTCTGAGCAGTACTTC
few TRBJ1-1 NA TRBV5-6 CASSSRGPLQAFF TGTGCCAGCAGCTCCCGGGGCCCCCTTCAAGCTTTCTTT
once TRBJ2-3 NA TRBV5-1 CASSLRQASPDTQYF TGCGCCAGCAGCTTGAGACAGGCTTCCCCTGATACGCAGTATTTT